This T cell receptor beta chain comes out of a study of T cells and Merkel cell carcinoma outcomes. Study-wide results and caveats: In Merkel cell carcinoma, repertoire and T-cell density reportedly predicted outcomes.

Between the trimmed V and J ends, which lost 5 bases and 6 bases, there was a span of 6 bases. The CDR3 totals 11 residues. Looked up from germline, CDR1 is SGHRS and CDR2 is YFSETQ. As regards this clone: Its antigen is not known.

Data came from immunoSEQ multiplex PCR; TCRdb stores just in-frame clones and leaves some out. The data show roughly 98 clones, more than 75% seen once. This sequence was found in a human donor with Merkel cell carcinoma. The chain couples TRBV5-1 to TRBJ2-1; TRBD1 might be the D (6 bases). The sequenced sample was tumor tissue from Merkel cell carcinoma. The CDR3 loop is CASRQGNEQFF. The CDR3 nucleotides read TGCGCCAGCAGACAGGGCAATGAGCAGTTCTTC.